This is a list of T cell receptor beta chains from one sample in a study of PD-1 and CTLA-4 blockade in melanoma. Data came from immunoSEQ multiplex PCR; TCRdb stores just in-frame clones and leaves some out. Of about 28,000 clones in the sample, 85% to 90% are singletons; the top ten hold 7.5% to 10%. The sequences come from CD8+ T cells from peripheral blood, collected before anti-PD-1 treatment. These receptors were collected from a human donor with melanoma. Each CDR3 is given with its conserved first and last residue. D genes are given only for firm matches. Size is stated for part of the rows, as once, few or many counts, or as a class when the clone is expanded.

J: TRBJ2-7; V: TRBV30; size: -; D: -; CDR3: CAWSGGVTGEQYF; DNA: TGTGCCTGGAGTGGCGGGGTAACGGGCGAGCAGTACTTC
J: TRBJ2-7; V: TRBV6-6; size: -; D: -; CDR3: CASSYRTVYEQYF; DNA: TGTGCCAGCAGTTACCGGACAGTCTACGAGCAGTACTTC
J: TRBJ2-7; V: TRBV27; size: -; D: TRBD1; CDR3: CASTGTGYGQYF; DNA: TGTGCCAGCACCGGGACAGGGTACGGGCAGTACTTC
J: TRBJ2-5; V: TRBV18; size: -; D: -; CDR3: CASSPATGTQETQYF; DNA: TGTGCCAGCTCACCCGCGACAGGAACCCAAGAGACCCAGTACTTC
J: TRBJ1-2; V: TRBV15; size: once; D: -; CDR3: CATSRDKAPPADGYTF; DNA: TGTGCCACCAGCAGAGATAAGGCCCCCCCTGCGGATGGCTACACCTTC
J: TRBJ2-3; V: TRBV7-2; size: -; D: -; CDR3: CASSLGWITSTDTQYF; DNA: TGTGCCAGCAGCTTAGGATGGATAACTAGCACAGATACGCAGTATTTT
J: TRBJ1-1; V: TRBV7-9; size: -; D: -; CDR3: CASSRDPEAFF; DNA: TGTGCCAGCAGCCGGGACCCTGAAGCTTTCTTT
J: TRBJ1-2; V: TRBV27; size: once; D: TRBD1; CDR3: CASSFDRGHGYTF; DNA: TGTGCCAGCAGTTTTGACAGGGGCCATGGCTACACCTTC
J: TRBJ2-3; V: TRBV5-5; size: once; D: -; CDR3: CASSLAEHRSTDTQYF; DNA: TGTGCCAGCAGCTTGGCCGAGCATAGAAGCACAGATACGCAGTATTTT
J: TRBJ2-5; V: TRBV12-3/TRBV12-4; size: -; D: -; CDR3: CASSVDAWTQYF; DNA: TGTGCCAGCAGCGTGGATGCCTGGACCCAGTACTTC
J: TRBJ2-7; V: TRBV5-4; size: -; D: -; CDR3: CASSLGVRNAPLYEQYF; DNA: TGTGCCAGCAGCTTGGGAGTCCGGAATGCCCCTTTATACGAGCAGTACTTC
J: TRBJ1-5; V: TRBV7-8; size: once; D: TRBD1; CDR3: CASSLADRSQQPQHF; DNA: TGTGCCAGCAGCCTCGCGGACAGGAGCCAACAGCCCCAGCATTTT
J: TRBJ1-1; V: TRBV29-1; size: -; D: TRBD1; CDR3: CSAPGQGSSVAFF; DNA: TGCAGCGCCCCGGGACAGGGTTCTTCGGTAGCTTTCTTT
J: TRBJ1-2; V: TRBV29-1; size: once; D: -; CDR3: CSAESTDLPNYGYTF; DNA: TGCAGCGCTGAATCCACGGACCTGCCAAACTATGGCTACACCTTC
J: TRBJ2-7; V: TRBV11-2; size: once; D: -; CDR3: CASTSSDSYEQYF; DNA: TGTGCCAGCACCTCTAGCGACTCCTACGAGCAGTACTTC
J: TRBJ2-7; V: TRBV24-1; size: few; D: TRBD1; CDR3: CATSDLGQGVYEQYF; DNA: TGTGCCACCAGTGATTTGGGACAGGGCGTTTACGAGCAGTACTTC
J: TRBJ1-4; V: TRBV29-1; size: -; D: -; CDR3: CSVEDWPDEKLFF; DNA: TGCAGCGTTGAAGATTGGCCAGATGAAAAACTGTTTTTT
J: TRBJ2-3; V: TRBV6-1; size: -; D: TRBD2; CDR3: CASSEAGGPTDTQYF; DNA: TGTGCCAGCAGTGAAGCGGGAGGGCCCACAGATACGCAGTATTTT
J: TRBJ2-5; V: TRBV5-4; size: -; D: -; CDR3: CASSTLGETQYF; DNA: TGTGCCAGCAGCACACTAGGAGAGACCCAGTACTTC
J: TRBJ1-6; V: TRBV15; size: few; D: TRBD1; CDR3: CATSRDSGTGPYNSPLHF; DNA: TGTGCCACCAGCAGAGATTCCGGGACAGGGCCCTATAATTCACCCCTCCACTTT
J: TRBJ2-4; V: TRBV9; size: -; D: -; CDR3: CASGGGEQGAKNIQYF; DNA: TGTGCTTCAGGAGGGGGAGAACAGGGCGCCAAAAACATTCAGTACTTC
J: TRBJ2-3; V: TRBV25-1; size: -; D: TRBD2; CDR3: CASSDLRGRDTDTQYF; DNA: TGTGCCAGCAGTGACCTCCGGGGGAGGGACACAGATACGCAGTATTTT
J: TRBJ1-5; V: TRBV7-9; size: once; D: -; CDR3: CASSLSPGEPQHF; DNA: TGTGCCAGCAGCTTATCCCCAGGGGAGCCCCAGCATTTT
J: TRBJ1-1; V: TRBV29-1; size: -; D: TRBD1; CDR3: CSVEDPTPGQGAWAFF; DNA: TGCAGCGTTGAAGACCCGACGCCGGGACAGGGGGCGTGGGCTTTCTTT
J: TRBJ2-7; V: TRBV6-5; size: -; D: -; CDR3: CASSSKTAVGSYEQYF; DNA: TGTGCCAGCAGTTCTAAGACAGCCGTGGGGTCTTACGAGCAGTACTTC
J: TRBJ2-7; V: TRBV30; size: -; D: TRBD2; CDR3: CAWSNGRGADEQYF; DNA: TGTGCCTGGAGTAACGGGAGGGGGGCCGACGAGCAGTACTTC
J: TRBJ2-7; V: TRBV7-9; size: -; D: -; CDR3: CASSPPDGRALYEQYF; DNA: TGTGCCAGCAGCCCACCGGACGGCAGGGCTCTCTACGAGCAGTACTTC
J: TRBJ2-3; V: TRBV10-3; size: -; D: TRBD2; CDR3: CAISETVAGGSTDTQYF; DNA: TGTGCCATCAGTGAGACAGTAGCGGGAGGTAGCACAGATACGCAGTATTTT
J: TRBJ2-7; V: TRBV27; size: -; D: -; CDR3: CASSWDTSYEQYF; DNA: TGTGCCAGCAGTTGGGACACCTCCTACGAGCAGTACTTC
J: TRBJ2-2; V: TRBV7-8; size: -; D: TRBD1; CDR3: CASSLDPEQGETGELFF; DNA: TGTGCCAGCAGCTTAGACCCGGAACAGGGGGAGACCGGGGAGCTGTTTTTT
J: TRBJ2-6; V: TRBV10-3; size: -; D: -; CDR3: CAISESGTLGANVLTF; DNA: TGTGCCATCAGTGAATCAGGGACTTTGGGGGCCAACGTCCTGACTTTC
J: TRBJ2-7; V: TRBV3-1/TRBV3-2; size: once; D: TRBD1; CDR3: CASSQGDRNYEQYF; DNA: TGTGCCAGCAGCCAAGGGGACAGGAACTACGAGCAGTACTTC
J: TRBJ1-1; V: TRBV3-1/TRBV3-2; size: -; D: -; CDR3: CASTRWDSTRGTEAFF; DNA: TGTGCCAGCACCCGATGGGACTCTACCCGGGGAACTGAAGCTTTCTTT
J: TRBJ2-6; V: TRBV25-1; size: -; D: -; CDR3: CASSEFTHSGANVLTF; DNA: TGTGCCAGCAGTGAATTCACCCACTCTGGGGCCAACGTCCTGACTTTC
J: TRBJ2-7; V: TRBV4-1; size: -; D: -; CDR3: CASSPTGSSYEQYF; DNA: TGCGCCAGCAGCCCGACTGGGAGCTCCTACGAGCAGTACTTC
J: TRBJ1-3; V: TRBV5-1; size: -; D: -; CDR3: CASSDLGEQGPGNTIYF; DNA: TGCGCCAGCAGCGACTTGGGCGAACAGGGCCCTGGAAACACCATATATTTT
J: TRBJ2-1; V: TRBV24-1; size: -; D: TRBD2; CDR3: CATSPGTSGSYHNEQFF; DNA: TGTGCCACCAGTCCCGGGACTAGCGGGAGCTACCACAATGAGCAGTTCTTC
J: TRBJ1-1; V: TRBV28; size: -; D: TRBD1; CDR3: CASSSGQGGTEAFF; DNA: TGTGCCAGCAGTTCCGGACAGGGGGGCACTGAAGCTTTCTTT
J: TRBJ1-1; V: TRBV19; size: -; D: -; CDR3: CASGQGMLGMNTEAFF; DNA: TGTGCCAGCGGTCAGGGAATGTTGGGTATGAACACTGAAGCTTTCTTT
J: TRBJ2-1; V: TRBV7-2; size: -; D: TRBD2; CDR3: CASSLESAGENNEQFF; DNA: TGTGCCAGCAGCTTAGAGTCAGCGGGAGAGAACAATGAGCAGTTCTTC
J: TRBJ1-5; V: TRBV6-5; size: few; D: -; CDR3: CASSSEGPQHF; DNA: TGTGCCAGCAGCTCCGAAGGGCCCCAGCATTTT